This T cell receptor beta chain was recovered during a study of memory B cells and T cells in multiple sclerosis (dated by TCRdb to 2016 to 2019). Background on the whole study: The study compared the TCR beta repertoires of autoproliferating peripheral T cells with those of brain lesion-infiltrating T cells in multiple sclerosis patients. A couple of multiple sclerosis patients, for whom either brain lesions at autopsy or brain-infiltrating cells from biopsy were available, were included in TCR sequencing.

Broader findings and caveats from the paper: Because clone-set sizes varied across compartments, the counts of shared clonotypes were affected, making normalization necessary.

On this clone itself: Its antigen is not yet known. No qualities accompany the bases; no much larger clone lies one base away.

TCRbeta CDR3 regions were amplified from extracted genomic DNA using the immunoSEQ Platform. The immunoSEQ assay combined multiplex PCR with high-throughput sequencing and a vendor bioinformatics pipeline. Processing in the source paper ran as follows. Non-productive sequences and CDR3s under 4 amino acids long were removed, and the clonotype frequencies in each sample were recalculated. In immunoSEQ Analyzer 2.0, shared clonotypes were identified as those with identical CDR3 amino acid, V gene and J gene sequences. Repertoire overlap was normalized by dividing shared clonotype counts by the product of both clone-set sizes, scaled by 1000 into arbitrary units. Imported from immuneACCESS, the table was reduced by TCRdb to in-frame sequences with V and J called. These copies leave out some clones; in studies compared against another copy, an unresolved V gene accounts for under half, and the cause of the remainder is not known. V and J calls plus clone size are reproduced from that table; the DNA served to infer D and trimming. The sample table contains some 48,000 clones; only one count was recorded for around 80% of them. The top ten constitute approximately 1.2% of the sample.

Counted from cysteine to phenylalanine, this CDR3 has 15 amino acids. Only the CDR3 region is kept as DNA, spanning 45 bases read in frame from base 1. Trimming accounts for 4 bases at V and 1 base at J, while the number of junction bases matched to no gene is 6. The germline V gene (reference sequence) provides CDR1 MNHEY and CDR2 SMNVEV. After CFSE-labeled PBMCs were cultured without a stimulus, the autoproliferating (CFSEdim) and non-proliferating (CFSEhi) T cell fractions were sequenced separately. In total, roughly 5x10^7 CFSE-labeled PBMCs were cultured without stimulus for under 8 days, after which replicate wells were pooled. Labeling of PBMCs used roughly 0.5 uM CFSE, and the cells were then grown in serum-free AIM-V medium with no exogenous stimuli added. Before use, PBMCs were isolated by Ficoll density gradient centrifugation and cryopreserved. Using a FACSAria III, live 7-AAD-negative cells were sorted, then washed with PBS and stored frozen at -80 degrees C as dry pellets.

This clonotype was obtained from a human donor with multiple sclerosis. The chain was built from TRBV27 and TRBJ1-2; 7 middle bases align to TRBD1. The sequencing sample was made of PBMCs from blood kept in culture. CDR3 loop: CASSSRGTDNYGYTF. The nucleotide sequence is given as TGTGCCAGCAGTTCCCGGGGGACAGATAACTATGGCTACACCTTC.